A selection of T cell receptor beta chains follows, all from one sample in a study of T-cell memory formation after mild COVID-19. TCRdb ran MiXCR on the 5' RACE reads and lists one entry per CDR3 protein. The data hold roughly 400,000 distinct CDR3 sequences, with about a sixth observed a single time. The sequenced sample consisted of PBMCs or a T cell subset sorted from them (not recorded which). The receptors stem from a young man who had mild COVID-19 (a few samples of this study predate the infection). Cell type and time point are not known. Both conserved end residues are part of each CDR3. D genes are given only for firm matches. The size entry is marked missing in some rows and otherwise reads once, few, many or a size class.

size	J	D	V	length	CDR3	DNA
many	TRBJ2-3	.	TRBV20-1	15	CSARDLRGGGDTQYF	TGCAGTGCTAGAGATCTGAGGGGGGGAGGGGATACGCAGTATTTT
few	TRBJ2-2	.	TRBV7-9	13	CASSGGLTGELFF	TGTGCCAGCAGCGGTGGACTGACCGGGGAGCTGTTTTTT
.	TRBJ2-3	.	TRBV9	15	CASSSQEIRADTQYF	TGTGCCAGCAGCTCCCAAGAGATCCGGGCAGATACGCAGTATTTT
many	TRBJ1-1	.	TRBV5-6	13	CASSWGKGTEAFF	TGTGCCAGCAGCTGGGGGAAGGGCACTGAAGCTTTCTTT
few	TRBJ2-3	.	TRBV5-1	14	CASSSFRYTDTQYF	TGCGCCAGCAGCTCCTTCCGCTACACAGATACGCAGTATTTT
.	TRBJ1-5	.	TRBV6-5	13	CASSYDGRQPQHF	TGTGCCAGCAGTTACGATGGTCGTCAGCCCCAGCATTTT
.	TRBJ1-2	TRBD1	TRBV4-3	15	CASSRGTGGDYGYTF	TGCGCCAGCAGCCGCGGGACAGGGGGCGACTATGGCTACACCTTC
few	TRBJ2-5	.	TRBV28	15	CASSFGDVGIETQYF	TGTGCCAGCAGTTTTGGGGATGTCGGTATTGAGACCCAGTACTTC
few	TRBJ2-3	.	TRBV28	16	CASSPHGGRFTDTQYF	TGTGCCAGCAGTCCTCATGGGGGAAGGTTCACAGATACGCAGTATTTT
many	TRBJ2-7	.	TRBV4-3	13	CASSQEGRNKQYF	TGCGCCAGCAGCCAGGAGGGGAGGAACAAGCAGTACTTC
few	TRBJ1-2	.	TRBV4-1	13	CASSPPRGLGYTF	TGCGCCAGCAGCCCCCCTCGCGGGCTTGGCTACACCTTC
.	TRBJ1-4	.	TRBV6-5	14	CASSSPHRDEKLFF	TGTGCCAGCAGTTCACCGCACAGGGATGAAAAACTGTTTTTT
.	TRBJ1-4	TRBD1	TRBV13	19	CASSPGGRGAERYLEKLFF	TGTGCCAGCAGCCCAGGGGGCAGAGGCGCGGAGCGCTACCTAGAAAAACTGTTTTTT
.	TRBJ2-7	.	TRBV10-2	16	CASIGQNHQSSYEQYF	TGCGCCAGCATAGGGCAGAACCACCAGAGTTCCTACGAGCAGTACTTC
.	TRBJ2-2	.	TRBV27	16	CASSLTRRGYTGELFF	TGTGCCAGCAGTTTAACTCGGCGGGGATACACCGGGGAGCTGTTTTTT
few	TRBJ1-2	TRBD1	TRBV29-1	14	CSVREGNRGNGYTF	TGCAGCGTGCGGGAAGGGAACAGGGGAAACGGCTACACCTTC
few	TRBJ2-1	.	TRBV29-1	15	CSVDGDLSSYNEQFF	TGCAGCGTTGATGGGGATCTGAGCTCCTACAATGAGCAGTTCTTC
few	TRBJ2-5	TRBD2	TRBV5-4	15	CASTPGGVAPGTQYF	TGTGCCAGCACACCGGGGGGGGTAGCCCCGGGGACCCAGTACTTC
.	TRBJ2-1	TRBD2	TRBV4-3	18	CASSQEYYGGAIANEQFF	TGCGCCAGCAGCCAAGAGTATTACGGGGGGGCGATTGCCAATGAGCAGTTCTTC
few	TRBJ2-1	.	TRBV28	12	CASSFWDNEQFF	TGTGCCAGCAGTTTTTGGGACAATGAGCAGTTCTTC
many	TRBJ2-4	.	TRBV7-2	14	CASSLSQGGNIQYF	TGTGCCAGCAGCTTAAGCCAGGGCGGAAACATTCAGTACTTC
.	TRBJ2-3	TRBD1	TRBV7-3	16	CASSLHADRGSDTQYF	TGTGCCAGCAGCTTACACGCTGACAGGGGGTCAGATACGCAGTATTTT
.	TRBJ1-1	.	TRBV6-1	14	CASSLPTTDTEAFF	TGTGCCAGCAGTCTCCCAACGACGGACACTGAAGCTTTCTTT
many	TRBJ2-5	.	TRBV7-2	14	CASSLGLAQETQYF	TGTGCCAGCAGCCTCGGACTGGCCCAAGAGACCCAGTACTTC
many	TRBJ2-7	.	TRBV4-1	13	CASSRSVHYEQYF	TGCGCCAGCAGCCGGAGCGTACACTACGAGCAGTACTTC
.	TRBJ1-2	.	TRBV13	14	CASRSPLQPGGYTF	TGTGCCAGCAGATCCCCCCTGCAGCCAGGCGGCTACACCTTC
.	TRBJ1-5	.	TRBV20-1	14	CSVLQTYSNQPQHF	TGCAGTGTATTACAGACTTATAGCAATCAGCCCCAGCATTTT
few	TRBJ2-1	.	TRBV19	14	CASSMGGGHTEQFF	TGTGCCAGTAGTATGGGAGGGGGGCACACTGAGCAGTTCTTC
once	TRBJ1-1	TRBD1	TRBV18	15	CASSPSRDRDTEAFF	TGTGCCAGCTCACCTTCCCGGGACAGGGACACTGAAGCTTTCTTT
many	TRBJ2-5	TRBD2	TRBV6-5	14	CASSSAGGVETQYF	TGTGCCAGCAGTTCCGCGGGAGGGGTAGAGACCCAGTACTTC
few	TRBJ1-5	.	TRBV7-9	13	CASSSTGGQPQHF	TGTGCCAGCAGCTCCACCGGGGGTCAGCCCCAGCATTTT
few	TRBJ1-2	.	TRBV20-1	14	CSARSPGGNYGYTF	TGCAGTGCTAGATCTCCGGGCGGTAACTATGGCTACACCTTC
.	TRBJ1-4	.	TRBV7-2	15	CASSPGANVGEKLFF	TGTGCCAGCAGCCCCGGGGCCAACGTGGGAGAAAAACTGTTTTTT
.	TRBJ2-5	TRBD1	TRBV3-1	15	CASSQGQGILETQYF	TGTGCCAGCAGCCAGGGACAGGGTATTTTGGAGACCCAGTACTTC
.	TRBJ2-3	TRBD2	TRBV11-2	17	CASSLGQSGGRTDTQYF	TGTGCCAGCAGCTTGGGACAATCGGGGGGGCGAACAGATACGCAGTATTTT
few	TRBJ2-3	TRBD2	TRBV2	15	CASSLAGGPFNTQYF	TGTGCCAGCAGTCTAGCGGGGGGGCCATTTAATACGCAGTATTTT
.	TRBJ2-7	.	TRBV10-3	13	CAISAPGTYEQYF	TGTGCCATCAGTGCCCCAGGTACCTACGAGCAGTACTTC